This T cell receptor (beta chain) was obtained from a study of blood T cell repertoires in COVID-19. The overall study: Acute-phase and convalescent COVID-19 samples originated in the United States, Italy and Spain. PBMCs, B-cell-depleted T cells, or T cells were the source of the cDNA or gDNA that made up the material.

Original processing notes: Reference gene primer amplification gave estimated nucleated cell counts. Repertoires were generated with immunoSEQ multiplex PCR, while TCRdb's copy carries only in-frame clones and drops some. The V and J calls and clone size come from that table; D and trimming were worked out from the DNA. The sample contains about 75,000 clones, approximately 79% of which appear only once. The CDR3 loop spans 15 amino acids. Trimming pared 1 base from V and 3 bases from J, leaving 10 bases between. Germline values: CDR1 LNHNV, CDR2 YYDKDF (reference sequence). Only a few counts were recorded for this clone.

This chain uses TRBV15 with TRBJ2-1; a possible D gene is TRBD2 (6 bases). The clonotype originates from a woman older than 75 with active or convalescent COVID-19. The sample comprised peripheral blood. The CDR3 is CATSRVGGFYNEQFF. The DNA of the CDR3 is TGTGCCACCAGCAGAGTGGGAGGTTTCTACAATGAGCAGTTCTTC.